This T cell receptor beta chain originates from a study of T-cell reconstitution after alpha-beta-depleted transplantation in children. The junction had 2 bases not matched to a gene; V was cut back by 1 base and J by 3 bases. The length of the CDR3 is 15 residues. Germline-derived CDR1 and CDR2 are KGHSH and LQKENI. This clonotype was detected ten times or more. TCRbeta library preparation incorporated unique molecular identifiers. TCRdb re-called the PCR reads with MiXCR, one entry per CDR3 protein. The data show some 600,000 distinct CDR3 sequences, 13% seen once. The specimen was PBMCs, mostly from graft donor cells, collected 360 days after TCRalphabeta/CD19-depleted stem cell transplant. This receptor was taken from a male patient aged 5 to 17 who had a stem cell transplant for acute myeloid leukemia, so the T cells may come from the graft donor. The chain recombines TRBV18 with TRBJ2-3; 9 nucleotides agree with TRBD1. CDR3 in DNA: TGTGCCAGCTCACCACAGGGACAGGGAACAGATACGCAGTATTTT. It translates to CASSPQGQGTDTQYF.